Following are 13 T cell receptor beta chains from one sample sequenced in a study of patients and donors after allogeneic stem cell transplantation. Each CDR3 protein gets one entry after TCRdb re-called the RT-PCR reads with MiXCR. The sample includes 400,000 to 500,000 distinct CDR3 sequences, under 20% of them seen just once. The sequencing sample was made of blood, either unsorted or a sorted T cell fraction (not recorded which). The receptor set was obtained from a human donor who was either an allogeneic HSCT recipient or a stem cell or donor lymphocyte infusion donor (not recorded which). It is not recorded whose cells these are; they may come from a transplant donor.

V is TRBV20-1 and J is TRBJ1-5; D unresolved. CDR1 is DFQATT and CDR2 is SNEGSKA in the germline V gene (reference sequence). This CDR3 region has 13 residues. V was pared by 3 bases and J by 1 base, with 7 bases between. The CDR3 loop reads CSARVASNQPQHF. In DNA, the CDR3 is TGCAGTGCTAGGGTAGCCAGCAATCAGCCCCAGCATTTT.

This clonotype has only a few counts. The CDR3 protein is CASSVATDAYEQYF. CDR3 DNA sequence: TGTGCCAGCAGCGTAGCGACGGACGCCTACGAGCAGTACTTC. This rearrangement joins TRBV9 to TRBJ2-7, with D uncertain. The CDR3 runs 14 residues. With 0 bases removed from V and 2 bases from J, the gap between germline ends came to 9 bases. Germline V CDR1 and CDR2: SGDLS, YYNGEE. The variable domain in full, with the rest retrieved from reference TRBV9 and TRBJ2-7, is DSGVTQTPKHLITATGQRVTLRCSPRSGDLSVYWYQQSLDQGLQFLIQYYNGEERAKGNILERFSAQQFPDLHSELNLSSLELGDSALYFCASSVATDAYEQYFGPGTRLTVT.

The chain joins TRBV9 to TRBJ2-7; 7 bases are shared with TRBD2. The CDR3 extends over 15 amino acids. Germline V gene lookup returns CDR1 SGDLS and CDR2 YYNGEE. Trimming removed 6 bases from V and 3 bases from J; junction bases left unmatched: 12. CDR3 sequence reads: CASTPGAGDGYEQYF. The CDR3 DNA follows: TGTGCCAGCACCCCTGGGGCGGGAGACGGCTACGAGCAGTACTTC.

Here the CDR3 reads CASSLGDSPTEAFF. CDR3 nucleotides: TGCGCCAGCAGCCTGGGGGACAGCCCCACTGAAGCTTTCTTT. The rearrangement joins TRBV5-1 to TRBJ1-1, with 7 bases identical to TRBD1. CDR1 SGHRS and CDR2 YFSETQ come from the germline V gene. This CDR3 is built from 14 residues. The ends lost 4 bases at V and 4 bases at J; junction bases unmatched: 7.

This chain links TRBV24-1 with TRBJ2-6; 11 bases align to TRBD2. The germline V gene encodes CDR1 KGHDR and CDR2 SFDVKD. The ends lost 6 bases at V and 1 base at J; junction bases unmatched: 7. The CDR3 loop spans 18 amino acids. The CDR3 bases are TGTGCCACCAGTCCCACTAGCGGGAGTAAATCTGGGGCCAACGTCCTGACTTTC. Its translation is CATSPTSGSKSGANVLTF.

The chain employs TRBV6-5 and TRBJ2-7, with TRBD2 matching over 10 bases. Germline trimming cut 1 base from V and 6 bases from J; bases unmatched to any gene: 9. CDR3 length: 16 amino acids. The germline V gene has CDR1 MNHEY and CDR2 SVGAGI. The CDR3 nucleotides are TGTGCCAGCAGTTACTATAAGAGCGGGAGGGCCTTCGAGCAGTACTTC. This encodes CASSYYKSGRAFEQYF.

The chain links TRBV20-1 to TRBJ2-7; 10 bases align to TRBD2. V shed 8 bases, J shed 4 bases, and the junction held 11 bases outside the gene matches. In germline, CDR1 is DFQATT, CDR2 SNEGSKA (reference sequence). This CDR3 contains 14 residues. CDR3 sequence: CSLRRTSGIYEQYF. The CDR3 coding sequence is TGCAGTTTGCGGCGTACTAGCGGGATATACGAGCAGTACTTC.

This clonotype was seen many times. V is TRBV29-1 and J is TRBJ1-4; D unclear. Germline CDR1 is SQVTM and CDR2 is ANQGSEA. CDR3 length: 13 amino acids. Trimming stripped 2 bases from V and 10 bases from J, with 14 bases between. CDR3 in DNA: TGCAGCGTTGAATCAGAATCCCTTGGAAAACTGTTTTTT. Amino acid sequence: CSVESESLGKLFF.

The CDR3 nucleotides read TGTGCCAGCAGTAACATCGGGGGGAGCTCCTACAATGAGCAGTTCTTC. This encodes CASSNIGGSSYNEQFF. This chain links TRBV6-1 with TRBJ2-1; TRBD2 matches at 7 bases. Germline lookup yields CDR1 MNHNS and CDR2 SASEGT. This CDR3 is 16 amino acids long. Trimming cost V 5 bases and J 0 bases; bases outside gene matches: 7.

The gene calls are TRBV5-1 and TRBJ2-7; D is unresolved. V lost 4 bases and J 1 base, leaving 15 bases between the germline ends. The CDR3 runs to 15 residues. Germline loops: CDR1 SGHRS, CDR2 YFSETQ. Here the CDR3 reads CASSTNYGWSYEQYF. The CDR3 DNA is TGCGCCAGCAGCACAAACTACGGGTGGTCCTACGAGCAGTACTTC.

Many counts were recorded for this clonotype. The chain recombines TRBV20-1 with TRBJ2-7; TRBD2 might be the D (5 bases). Germline V gene data show CDR1 as DFQATT and CDR2 as SNEGSKA (reference sequence). Trimming left V 3 bases short and J 3 bases short, with 15 bases between. The CDR3 has 14 amino acids. The CDR3: CSASSWTSFYEQYF. The DNA of the CDR3 is TGCAGTGCTAGCTCCTGGACTTCCTTCTACGAGCAGTACTTC.

The rearrangement joins TRBV4-3 to TRBJ1-2, with D hard to call. V lost 0 bases, J lost 3 bases, and 11 bases lay in between. The CDR3 runs 15 residues. Per germline, CDR1 LGHNA and CDR2 YSLEER. CDR3 sequence reads: CASSQEWGSHYGYTF. The DNA of the CDR3 is TGCGCCAGCAGCCAAGAATGGGGTAGCCACTATGGCTACACCTTC.

In its sample, this clonotype was seen a few times. The V and J genes are TRBV2 and TRBJ2-3, with 7 bases fitting TRBD2. This CDR3 has 13 amino acids. The V gene end was trimmed by 10 bases and the J gene end by 0 bases; junction bases not matched to a gene: 4. CDR1 is SNHLY, CDR2 FYNNEI, per germline. DNA for the CDR3: TGTGCCACCCAGACTAGCAGCACAGATACGCAGTATTTT. Encoded protein: CATQTSSTDTQYF.